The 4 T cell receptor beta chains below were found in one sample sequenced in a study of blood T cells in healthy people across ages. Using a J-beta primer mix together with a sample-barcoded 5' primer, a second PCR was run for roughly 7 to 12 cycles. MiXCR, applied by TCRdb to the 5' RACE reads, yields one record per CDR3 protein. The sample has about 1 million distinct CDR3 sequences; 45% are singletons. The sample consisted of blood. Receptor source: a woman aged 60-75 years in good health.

The CDR3 sequence is CASSVVANYGYTF. The DNA of the CDR3 is TGTGCCAGCAGCGTAGTAGCTAACTATGGCTACACCTTC. The chain employs TRBV9 and TRBJ1-2, with D uncertain. CDR3 length: 13 residues. Trimming stripped 0 bases from V and 0 bases from J, with 3 bases between. The germline CDR1 and CDR2 sequences are SGDLS and YYNGEE.

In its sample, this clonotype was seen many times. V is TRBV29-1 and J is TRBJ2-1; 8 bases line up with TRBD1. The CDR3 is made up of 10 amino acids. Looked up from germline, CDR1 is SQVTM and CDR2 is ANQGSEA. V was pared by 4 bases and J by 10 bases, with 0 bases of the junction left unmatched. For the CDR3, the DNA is TGCAGCGTTGGGGACAGGGAGCAGTTCTTC. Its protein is CSVGDREQFF.

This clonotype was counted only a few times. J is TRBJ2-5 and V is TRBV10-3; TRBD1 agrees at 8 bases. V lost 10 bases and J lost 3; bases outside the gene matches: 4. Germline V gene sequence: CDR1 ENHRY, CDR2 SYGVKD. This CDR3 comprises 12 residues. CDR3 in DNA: TGTGCCACCCAGGGGGCTGAAGAGACCCAGTACTTC. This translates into CATQGAEETQYF.

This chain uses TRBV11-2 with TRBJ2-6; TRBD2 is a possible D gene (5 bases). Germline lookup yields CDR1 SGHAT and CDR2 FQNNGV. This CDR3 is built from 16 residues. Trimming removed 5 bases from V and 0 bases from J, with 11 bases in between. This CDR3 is CASSPGLTSGANVLTF. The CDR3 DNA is TGTGCCAGCAGCCCCGGACTTACCTCTGGGGCCAACGTCCTGACTTTC. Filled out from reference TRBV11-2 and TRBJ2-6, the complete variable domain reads EAGVAQSPRYKIIEKRQSVAFWCNPISGHATLYWYQQILGQGPKLLIQFQNNGVVDDSQLPKDRFSAERLKGVDSTLKIQPAKLEDSAVYLCASSPGLTSGANVLTFGAGSRLTVL.